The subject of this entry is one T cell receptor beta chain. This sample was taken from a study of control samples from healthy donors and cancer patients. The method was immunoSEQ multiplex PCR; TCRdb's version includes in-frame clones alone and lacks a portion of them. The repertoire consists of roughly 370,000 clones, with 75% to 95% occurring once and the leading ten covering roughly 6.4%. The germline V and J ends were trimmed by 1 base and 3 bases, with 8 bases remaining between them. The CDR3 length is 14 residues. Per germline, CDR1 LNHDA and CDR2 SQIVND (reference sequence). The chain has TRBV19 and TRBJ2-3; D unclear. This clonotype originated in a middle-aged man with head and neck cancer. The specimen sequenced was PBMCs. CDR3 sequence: CASSIGEKTDTQYF. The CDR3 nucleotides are TGTGCCAGTAGTATAGGTGAAAAAACAGATACGCAGTATTTT.